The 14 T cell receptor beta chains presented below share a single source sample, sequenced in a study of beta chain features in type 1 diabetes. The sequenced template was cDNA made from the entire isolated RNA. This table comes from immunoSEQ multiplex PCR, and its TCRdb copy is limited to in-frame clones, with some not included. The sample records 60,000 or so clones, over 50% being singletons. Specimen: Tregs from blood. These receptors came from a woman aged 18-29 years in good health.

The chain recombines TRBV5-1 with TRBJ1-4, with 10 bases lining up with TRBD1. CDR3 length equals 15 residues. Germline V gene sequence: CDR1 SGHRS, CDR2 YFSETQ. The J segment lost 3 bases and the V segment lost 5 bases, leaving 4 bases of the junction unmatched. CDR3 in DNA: TGCGCCAGCAGGGGGACAGGGGAGGCTAATGAAAAACTGTTTTTT. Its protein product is CASRGTGEANEKLFF.

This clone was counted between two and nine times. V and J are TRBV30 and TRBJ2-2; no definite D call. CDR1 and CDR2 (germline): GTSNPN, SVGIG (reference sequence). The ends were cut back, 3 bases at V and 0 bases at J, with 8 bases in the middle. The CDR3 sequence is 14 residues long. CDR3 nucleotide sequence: TGTGCCTGGAGGGCCGATACGAACACCGGGGAGCTGTTTTTT. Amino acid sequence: CAWRADTNTGELFF.

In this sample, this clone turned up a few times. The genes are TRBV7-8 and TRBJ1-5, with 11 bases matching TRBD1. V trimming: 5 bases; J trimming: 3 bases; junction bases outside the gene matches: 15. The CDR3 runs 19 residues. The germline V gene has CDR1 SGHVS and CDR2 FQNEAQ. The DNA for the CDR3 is TGTGCCAGCAGCCGCCGGACAGGGGGCGGTGGGGGATACAATCAGCCCCAGCATTTT. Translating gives CASSRRTGGGGGYNQPQHF.

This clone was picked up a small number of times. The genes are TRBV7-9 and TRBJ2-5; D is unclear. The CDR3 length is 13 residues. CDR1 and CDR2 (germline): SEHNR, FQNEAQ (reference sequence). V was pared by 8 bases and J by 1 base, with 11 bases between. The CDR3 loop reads CASRWAVQETQYF. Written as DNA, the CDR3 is TGTGCCAGCCGCTGGGCCGTCCAAGAGACCCAGTACTTC.

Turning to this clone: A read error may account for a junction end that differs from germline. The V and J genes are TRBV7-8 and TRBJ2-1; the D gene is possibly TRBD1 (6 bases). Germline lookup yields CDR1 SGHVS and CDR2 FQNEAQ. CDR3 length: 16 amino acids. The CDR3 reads CASSSRRGSSYNEQLF. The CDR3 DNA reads TGTGCCAGCAGCTCTCGCAGGGGTAGCTCCTACAATGAGCAGCTCTTC. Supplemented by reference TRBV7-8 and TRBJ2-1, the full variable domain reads GAGVSQSPRYKVAKRGQDVALRCDPISGHVSLFWYQQALGQGPEFLTYFQNEAQLDKSGLPSDRFFAERPEGSVSTLKIQRTQQEDSAVYLCASSSRRGSSYNEQLFGPGTRLTVL.

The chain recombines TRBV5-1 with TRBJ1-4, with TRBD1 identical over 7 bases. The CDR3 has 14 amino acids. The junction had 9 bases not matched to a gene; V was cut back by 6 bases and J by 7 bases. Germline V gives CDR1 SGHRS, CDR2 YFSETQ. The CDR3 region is CASNIKGACEKLFF. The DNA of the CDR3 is TGCGCCAGCAACATAAAGGGGGCTTGTGAAAAACTGTTTTTT.

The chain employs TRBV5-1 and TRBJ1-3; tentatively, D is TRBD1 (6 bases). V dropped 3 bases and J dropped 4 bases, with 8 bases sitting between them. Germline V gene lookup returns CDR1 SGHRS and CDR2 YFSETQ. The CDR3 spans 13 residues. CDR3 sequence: CASSSTGGNTIYF. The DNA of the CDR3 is TGCGCCAGCAGCTCCACAGGGGGAAACACCATATATTTT.

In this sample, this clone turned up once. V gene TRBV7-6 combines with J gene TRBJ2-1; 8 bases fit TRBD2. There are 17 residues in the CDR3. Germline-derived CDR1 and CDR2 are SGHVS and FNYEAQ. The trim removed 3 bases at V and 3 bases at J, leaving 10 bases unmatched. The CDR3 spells CASSLRRGRTLYNEQFF. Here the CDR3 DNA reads TGTGCCAGCAGCTTGAGGCGCGGGAGGACCCTCTACAATGAGCAGTTCTTC.

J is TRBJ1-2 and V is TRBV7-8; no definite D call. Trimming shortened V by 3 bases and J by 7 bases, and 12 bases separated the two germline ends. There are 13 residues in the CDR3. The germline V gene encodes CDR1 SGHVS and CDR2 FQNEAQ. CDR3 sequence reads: CASSFGGFAGYTF. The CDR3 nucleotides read TGTGCCAGCAGCTTCGGAGGATTCGCTGGCTACACCTTC.

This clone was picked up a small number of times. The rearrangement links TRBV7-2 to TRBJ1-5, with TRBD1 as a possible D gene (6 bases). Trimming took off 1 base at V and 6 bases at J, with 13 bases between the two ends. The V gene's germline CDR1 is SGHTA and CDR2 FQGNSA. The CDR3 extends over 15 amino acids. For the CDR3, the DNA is TGTGCCAGCAGCTTAGTCAGGGGAGTTGGTCAGCCCCAGCATTTT. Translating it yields CASSLVRGVGQPQHF. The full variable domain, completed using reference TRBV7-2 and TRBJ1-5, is GAGVSQSPSNKVTEKGKDVELRCDPISGHTALYWYRQSLGQGLEFLIYFQGNSAPDKSGLPSDRFSAERTGGSVSTLTIQRTQQEDSAVYLCASSLVRGVGQPQHFGDGTRLSIL.

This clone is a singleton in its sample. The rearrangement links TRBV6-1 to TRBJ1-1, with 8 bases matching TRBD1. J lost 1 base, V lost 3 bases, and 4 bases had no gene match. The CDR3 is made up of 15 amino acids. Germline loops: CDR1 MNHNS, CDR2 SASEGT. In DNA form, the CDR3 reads TGTGCCAGCAGTGACACCGGGACAGGGAACACTGAAGCTTTCTTT. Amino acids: CASSDTGTGNTEAFF.

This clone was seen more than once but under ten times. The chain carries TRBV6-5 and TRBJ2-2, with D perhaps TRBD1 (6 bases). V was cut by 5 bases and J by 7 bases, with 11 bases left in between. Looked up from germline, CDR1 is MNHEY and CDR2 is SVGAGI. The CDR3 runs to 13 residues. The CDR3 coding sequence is TGTGCCAGCAGTGGTGGACAGTTCGGGGAGCTGTTTTTT. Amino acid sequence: CASSGGQFGELFF.

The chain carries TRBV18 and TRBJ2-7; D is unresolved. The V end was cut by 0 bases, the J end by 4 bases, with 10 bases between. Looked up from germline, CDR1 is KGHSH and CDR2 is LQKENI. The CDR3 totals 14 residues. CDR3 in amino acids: CASSPPAGQYEQYF. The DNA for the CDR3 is TGTGCCAGCTCACCACCGGCAGGTCAGTACGAGCAGTACTTC.

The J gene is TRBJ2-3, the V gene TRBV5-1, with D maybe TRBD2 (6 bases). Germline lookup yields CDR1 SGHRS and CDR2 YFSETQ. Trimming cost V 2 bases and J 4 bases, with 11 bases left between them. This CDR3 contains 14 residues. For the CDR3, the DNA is TGCGCCAGCAGCTTCCGACTAGTAGCAGATACGCAGTATTTT. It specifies CASSFRLVADTQYF. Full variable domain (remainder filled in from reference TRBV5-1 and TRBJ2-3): KAGVTQTPRYLIKTRGQQVTLSCSPISGHRSVSWYQQTPGQGLQFLFEYFSETQRNKGNFPGRFSGRQFSNSRSEMNVSTLELGDSALYLCASSFRLVADTQYFGPGTRLTVL.